The 25 T cell receptor beta chains below come from one sample, sequenced in a study of beta chain features in type 1 diabetes. Overall study findings and caveats: A moderate, significant TCRB CDR3 shortening appeared in type 1 diabetes across four CD4+ subsets.

For these TCRs, the target antigens are not known. The sequenced template was cDNA made from the entire isolated RNA. Sequenced by immunoSEQ multiplex PCR; TCRdb stores in-frame clones only, minus some. The sample yields approximately 240,000 clones, about a sixth seen once. The sample was naive CD4+ T cells from blood. These receptors came from a man younger than 40 with type 1 diabetes.

This clone was detected only a few times. The chain employs TRBV7-9 and TRBJ2-1, with 9 nucleotides matching TRBD2. V lost 3 bases to trimming and J lost 7 bases; unmatched junction nucleotides: 1. CDR3 size: 13 residues. Germline-derived CDR1 and CDR2 are SEHNR and FQNEAQ (reference sequence). CDR3 amino acids: CASSLREGNEQFF. CDR3 sequence (DNA): TGTGCCAGCAGCTTGCGGGAGGGAAATGAGCAGTTCTTC.

This clone turned up a few times. The genes are TRBV29-1 and TRBJ2-3, with 8 bases lining up with TRBD2. V trimming: 7 bases; J trimming: 1 base; junction bases outside the gene matches: 22. The CDR3 loop spans 19 amino acids. Germline CDR1 is SQVTM and CDR2 is ANQGSEA. The CDR3 spells CSADGVLADNPLRTDTQYF. The CDR3 bases are TGCAGCGCTGATGGGGTACTAGCGGACAACCCCCTTCGCACAGATACGCAGTATTTT.

This clone came up once. J is TRBJ2-5 and V is TRBV9, with D hard to call. V dropped 4 bases and J dropped 5 bases, with 21 bases sitting between them. The CDR3 totals 16 residues. CDR1 is SGDLS, CDR2 YYNGEE, per germline. The CDR3 reads CASSLSPWSPRETQYF. Written as DNA, the CDR3 is TGTGCCAGCAGCCTATCTCCTTGGTCCCCTAGGGAGACCCAGTACTTC.

This clone has a handful of counts. The chain carries TRBV28 and TRBJ2-6; D not certain. Trimming stripped 5 bases from V and 0 bases from J, with 11 bases between. Germline lookup yields CDR1 MDHEN and CDR2 SYDVKM. CDR3 size: 16 residues. In DNA form, the CDR3 reads TGTGCCAGCAGTGCTGGGGTCTCCTCTGGGGCCAACGTCCTGACTTTC. It is translated as CASSAGVSSGANVLTF.

This chain joins TRBV15 and TRBJ1-5; possible D gene TRBD1, 5 bases. Germline-derived CDR1 and CDR2 are LNHNV and YYDKDF (reference sequence). The V end was cut by 5 bases, the J end by 7 bases, with 18 bases between. The CDR3 contains 15 residues. In DNA, the CDR3 is TGTGCCACCAGCGAGAGAGGCGCAGGGACCCAGCCCCAGCATTTT. This gives the protein CATSERGAGTQPQHF.

In regard to this clone: An end of the junction does not agree with germline; a read error may underlie this. This chain connects TRBV7-2 to TRBJ1-3, with 8 bases fitting TRBD1. Germline CDR1 reads SGHTA; CDR2 reads FQGNSA. This CDR3 contains 15 residues. CDR3 sequence reads: CSSSSRQGYGNTIYF. The CDR3 DNA reads TGTTCCAGCAGTTCCCGACAGGGGTATGGAAACACCATATATTTT.

This sequence joins TRBV29-1 and TRBJ2-1; TRBD2 matches at 11 bases. CDR1 and CDR2 from the germline V gene are SQVTM and ANQGSEA. V shed 5 bases and J 8 bases; nucleotides not matched to a gene: 23. The CDR3 spans 19 residues. The CDR3 region has the DNA TGCAGCGTTAACGGCGGCAGGAAACTAGCGGGAGTGCTGGGGGATGAGCAGTTCTTC. It specifies CSVNGGRKLAGVLGDEQFF.

This clone has more than one count but fewer than ten. J is TRBJ2-7 and V is TRBV28, with 8 bases lining up with TRBD2. Germline CDR1 MDHEN, CDR2 SYDVKM. The CDR3 is 14 amino acids. The V gene end was trimmed by 8 bases and the J gene end by 0 bases; junction bases not matched to a gene: 6. CDR3 sequence: CASYTSGSSYEQYF. In DNA, the CDR3 is TGTGCCAGCTACACAAGCGGGAGCTCCTACGAGCAGTACTTC.

The genes are TRBV29-1 and TRBJ2-2; no firm D call. V was pared by 3 bases and J by 5 bases, with 10 bases between. Germline values: CDR1 SQVTM, CDR2 ANQGSEA. This CDR3 has 13 amino acids. The CDR3 bases are TGCAGCGTTGAGGGGTTCAGGACCGGGGAGCTGTTTTTT. It translates to CSVEGFRTGELFF.

This clone came up a few times. The chain combines TRBV10-3 with TRBJ2-1, with D hard to call. Germline values: CDR1 ENHRY, CDR2 SYGVKD. Trimming stripped 4 bases from V and 2 bases from J, with 9 bases between. This CDR3 contains 14 residues. The CDR3 DNA sequence: TGTGCCATCAGTGGCACTGCGACCTACAATGAGCAGTTCTTC. Translation: CAISGTATYNEQFF.

The chain joins TRBV7-2 to TRBJ2-1; the D gene is possibly TRBD1 (6 bases). Germline V gene lookup returns CDR1 SGHTA and CDR2 FQGNSA. V lost 5 bases and J lost 2, with 16 bases in between. The CDR3 consists of 16 residues. The CDR3, as DNA: TGTGCCAGCAGCCTCGTGAGGGGGTCGACCTACAATGAGCAGTTCTTC. Its translation: CASSLVRGSTYNEQFF.

This chain links TRBV30 with TRBJ2-2; D is unresolved. Deletions cut 1 base from V and 5 bases from J, with 2 bases between. CDR3 length: 11 residues. From germline, CDR1 is GTSNPN and CDR2 SVGIG (reference sequence). The CDR3 protein is CAWSGTGELFF. CDR3 DNA: TGTGCCTGGAGTGGGACCGGGGAGCTGTTTTTT.

The J gene is TRBJ2-3, the V gene TRBV29-1; no firm D call. Trimming took 8 bases from V and 0 from J, leaving 9 bases between them. Germline loops: CDR1 SQVTM, CDR2 ANQGSEA. The CDR3 has 12 amino acids. The CDR3 bases are TGCAGCTTCACGCCCAGCACAGATACGCAGTATTTT. Protein sequence: CSFTPSTDTQYF.

The rearrangement uses TRBV7-2 and TRBJ2-7; tentatively, D is TRBD2 (5 bases). The CDR3 runs to 14 residues. Germline V gene lookup returns CDR1 SGHTA and CDR2 FQGNSA. Trimming stripped 5 bases from V and 0 bases from J, with 11 bases between. The CDR3, as DNA: TGTGCCAGCAGCCAACTAGGTTCCTCCTACGAGCAGTACTTC. Its translation: CASSQLGSSYEQYF.

CDR3 amino acids: CASSTSLNEQFF. The CDR3 DNA reads TGTGCCAGTAGTACGTCTCTCAATGAGCAGTTCTTC. This sequence joins TRBV19 and TRBJ2-1; D unclear. The length of the CDR3 is 12 residues. The germline gives CDR1 LNHDA, CDR2 SQIVND (reference sequence). V was clipped by 4 bases and J by 6 bases, with 7 bases between them.

The genes are TRBV7-9 and TRBJ2-7, with D possibly TRBD1 on 5 matching bases. V was clipped by 3 bases and J by 2 bases, with 11 bases between them. The germline gives CDR1 SEHNR, CDR2 FQNEAQ (reference sequence). This CDR3 spans 14 amino acids. In nucleotides, the CDR3 is TGTGCCAGCAGCTTTAATAGGGGTACCTACGAGCAGTACTTC. It translates to CASSFNRGTYEQYF.

The sample holds a few counts of this clone. The genes are TRBV30 and TRBJ2-3; the match to TRBD2 covers 13 bases. Germline trimming cut 2 bases from V and 3 bases from J; bases unmatched to any gene: 8. Germline V gene data show CDR1 as GTSNPN and CDR2 as SVGIG (reference sequence). The CDR3 sequence is 17 residues long. For the CDR3, the DNA is TGTGCCTGGAGTCCTTCATGGACTAGCGGGAGAACAGATACGCAGTATTTT. It translates to CAWSPSWTSGRTDTQYF.

V is TRBV7-9 and J is TRBJ1-1, with no clear D. Looked up from germline, CDR1 is SEHNR and CDR2 is FQNEAQ (reference sequence). CDR3 length: 14 residues. V gave up 7 bases and J gave up 5 bases, with 17 bases separating them. The CDR3 nucleotides read TGTGCCAGCAAGTCCCCTCCAGGAGATACTGAAGCTTTCTTT. Its protein product is CASKSPPGDTEAFF. Full variable domain (missing parts from reference TRBV7-9 and TRBJ1-1): DTGVSQNPRHKITKRGQNVTFRCDPISEHNRLYWYRQTLGQGPEFLTYFQNEAQLEKSRLLSDRFSAERPKGSFSTLEIQRTEQGDSAMYLCASKSPPGDTEAFFGQGTRLTVV.

The chain is built from TRBV7-8 and TRBJ2-7; D is perhaps TRBD2 (6 bases). The V end was cut by 0 bases, the J end by 0 bases, with 9 bases between. The CDR3 is made up of 15 amino acids. The germline CDR1 and CDR2 sequences are SGHVS and FQNEAQ. The CDR3 region is CASSLAPGDSYEQYF. The CDR3 bases are TGTGCCAGCAGCTTAGCCCCGGGGGACTCCTACGAGCAGTACTTC.

The chain joins TRBV28 to TRBJ1-1; D uncertain. The CDR3 has 12 residues. Between the trimmed V and J ends, which lost 3 bases and 4 bases, there was a span of 6 bases. Germline V gene data show CDR1 as MDHEN and CDR2 as SYDVKM. The CDR3 is CASSLTLTEAFF. DNA of the CDR3: TGTGCCAGCAGTTTGACCCTCACTGAAGCTTTCTTT. Looking up the rest from reference TRBV28 and TRBJ1-1 gives the full variable domain: DVKVTQSSRYLVKRTGEKVFLECVQDMDHENMFWYRQDPGLGLRLIYFSYDVKMKEKGDIPEGYSVSREKKERFSLILESASTNQTSMYLCASSLTLTEAFFGQGTRLTVV.

V usage is TRBV18 and J usage is TRBJ2-4; possible D gene TRBD2, 5 bases. CDR1 KGHSH and CDR2 LQKENI come from the germline V gene. The CDR3 contains 14 residues. Trimming removed 1 base from V and 8 bases from J, with 12 bases in between. For the CDR3, the DNA is TGTGCCAGCTCACCACAGATCTTCGGGGACATTCAGTACTTC. Protein: CASSPQIFGDIQYF.

This clone was seen more than once but under ten times. The V and J genes are TRBV15 and TRBJ2-7; TRBD2 is a possible D gene (6 bases). The CDR3 extends over 14 amino acids. Trimming removed 1 base from V and 2 bases from J, with 9 bases in between. CDR1 and CDR2 from the germline V gene are LNHNV and YYDKDF (reference sequence). The CDR3 DNA reads TGTGCCACCAGCAGAGTTCCGGGAGCCTACGAGCAGTACTTC. Its protein product is CATSRVPGAYEQYF.

V usage is TRBV28 and J usage is TRBJ1-5; no reliable D call. The V end was cut by 5 bases, the J end by 4 bases, with 6 bases between. Germline CDR1 reads MDHEN; CDR2 reads SYDVKM. The CDR3 loop spans 12 amino acids. The DNA of the CDR3 is TGTGCCAGCAGTCTGGCGAATCAGCCCCAGCATTTT. Translated, it gives CASSLANQPQHF. The full variable domain, with the rest looked up from reference TRBV28 and TRBJ1-5, is DVKVTQSSRYLVKRTGEKVFLECVQDMDHENMFWYRQDPGLGLRLIYFSYDVKMKEKGDIPEGYSVSREKKERFSLILESASTNQTSMYLCASSLANQPQHFGDGTRLSIL.

The rearrangement links TRBV10-3 to TRBJ2-1; a weak D match, TRBD2 (5 bases). Trimming took 6 bases from V and 8 from J, leaving 17 bases between them. This CDR3 has 14 amino acids. CDR1 is ENHRY, CDR2 SYGVKD, per germline. The CDR3 loop reads CAISRGIDFDEQFF. The CDR3 nucleotides read TGTGCCATCAGCAGAGGGATTGATTTTGATGAGCAGTTCTTC.

In its sample, this clone was seen a few times. J is TRBJ2-2 and V is TRBV6-5, with D unresolved. In germline, CDR1 is MNHEY, CDR2 SVGAGI. With 7 bases removed from V and 3 bases from J, the gap between germline ends came to 9 bases. CDR3 size: 13 residues. The chain's CDR3 is CASILDYTGELFF. CDR3 in DNA: TGTGCCAGCATTCTAGACTACACCGGGGAGCTGTTTTTT.